This entry lists 8 T cell receptor beta chains sequenced from one sample in a study of technical replicates of blood from several donors. The data were produced by immunoSEQ multiplex PCR, yet TCRdb's version contains in-frame clones alone and is incomplete. The sample lists approximately 59,000 clones, about 90% occurring once. Sequenced input: PBMCs. The receptors originated from a human donor in good health. Some clones in this sample may be carry-over from other donors' samples.

The chain carries TRBV7-3 and TRBJ1-6; D gene unclear. Germline values: CDR1 SGHTA, CDR2 FQGTGA. The CDR3 is 16 amino acids. With 5 bases removed from V and 5 bases from J, the gap between germline ends came to 16 bases. The CDR3 DNA is TGTGCCAGCAGCCCCCACCCGCAGATTAATAATTCACCCCTCCACTTT. Protein product: CASSPHPQINNSPLHF.

The rearrangement joins TRBV5-5 to TRBJ2-2; 9 nucleotides match TRBD2. CDR1 and CDR2 (germline): SGHKS, YYEKEE (reference sequence). V was clipped by 0 bases and J by 4 bases; unmatched bases: 1. The CDR3 covers 15 residues. CDR3 protein: CASSLASGVTGELFF. The CDR3 coding sequence is TGTGCCAGCAGCTTGGCTAGCGGGGTCACCGGGGAGCTGTTTTTT.

This clone was recorded a few times. Here the CDR3 reads CASSPGDRAEKLFF. For the CDR3, the DNA is TGTGCCAGCAGCCCCGGGGACAGGGCTGAAAAACTGTTTTTT. The rearrangement uses TRBV27 and TRBJ1-4; 9 nucleotides agree with TRBD1. The CDR3 runs to 14 residues. Germline V lookup: CDR1 MNHEY, CDR2 SMNVEV (reference sequence). V dropped 6 bases and J dropped 7; count of bases not matched to a gene: 6.

This sequence joins TRBV18 and TRBJ1-4; D ambiguous. Germline V gene data show CDR1 as KGHSH and CDR2 as LQKENI. There are 13 residues in the CDR3. V lost 3 bases and J lost 8, with 10 bases in between. CDR3 DNA sequence: TGTGCCAGCTCACCGCGTACCGAGGAAAAACTGTTTTTT. Protein: CASSPRTEEKLFF.

The J gene is TRBJ2-3, the V gene TRBV4-3; maybe TRBD2 (5 bases). This CDR3 has 15 amino acids. From germline, CDR1 is LGHNA and CDR2 YSLEER. V was trimmed by 3 bases and J by 1 base, leaving 11 bases between them. The CDR3 nucleotides read TGCGCCAGCAGCCAGACCGTACTAGGCACAGATACGCAGTATTTT. It encodes CASSQTVLGTDTQYF.

The chain is built from TRBV27 and TRBJ1-4; 7 bases map to TRBD1. CDR3 length: 18 residues. Germline-derived CDR1 and CDR2 are MNHEY and SMNVEV (reference sequence). V was clipped by 2 bases and J by 0 bases; unmatched bases: 9. CDR3 nucleotides: TGTGCCAGCAGTTTAAACCGACAGGGCCGTGCAACTAATGAAAAACTGTTTTTT. The encoded protein is CASSLNRQGRATNEKLFF.

V is TRBV30 and J is TRBJ1-6; 10 nucleotides match TRBD1. This CDR3 has 15 amino acids. The germline gives CDR1 GTSNPN, CDR2 SVGIG (reference sequence). CDR3 coding DNA: TGTGCTTCCTGGGACAGGGGATCCCATAATTCACCCCTCCACTTT. This codes for CASWDRGSHNSPLHF.

The V and J genes are TRBV19 and TRBJ1-5; the D is unclear. CDR3 length: 12 residues. The V and J ends lost 5 bases and 7 bases respectively, with 9 bases between them. The V gene's germline CDR1 is LNHDA and CDR2 SQIVND (reference sequence). The CDR3 reads CASSLLRQPQHF. CDR3 bases: TGTGCCAGTAGTCTCCTTCGGCAGCCCCAGCATTTT. Filled out from reference TRBV19 and TRBJ1-5, the complete variable domain reads DGGITQSPKYLFRKEGQNVTLSCEQNLNHDAMYWYRQDPGQGLRLIYYSQIVNDFQKGDIAEGYSVSREKKESFPLTVTSAQKNPTAFYLCASSLLRQPQHFGDGTRLSIL.